This passage covers 21 T cell receptor beta chains from one sample sequenced in a study of T-cell reconstitution after alpha-beta-depleted transplantation in children. For TCRbeta, the library was prepared with unique molecular identifiers. From the PCR reads, TCRdb called clonotypes with MiXCR, one entry per CDR3 protein. Altogether approximately 190,000 distinct CDR3 sequences are present, approximately 8% being singletons, with the ten largest covering less than 40%. Sequenced material: PBMCs, mostly from graft donor cells, taken 360 days after TCRalphabeta/CD19-depleted stem cell transplant. The receptors were gathered from a male patient between 2 and 10 years old who had a stem cell transplant for acute myeloid leukemia, so the T cells may come from the graft donor.

Ten or more counts support this clonotype. The genes are TRBV10-3 and TRBJ1-2; the match to TRBD1 covers 10 bases. V trimming: 5 bases; J trimming: 7 bases; junction bases outside the gene matches: 1. From germline, CDR1 is ENHRY and CDR2 SYGVKD. This CDR3 is 12 amino acids long. The CDR3 is CAISRQGAGYTF. The CDR3 DNA follows: TGTGCCATCAGTAGACAGGGGGCTGGCTACACCTTC.

To note about this clonotype: The junction departs from germline at one end; a sequencing error may be responsible. The rearrangement links TRBV2 to TRBJ1-2; TRBD1 matches at 8 bases. The CDR3 is 12 residues long. In germline, CDR1 is SNHLY, CDR2 FYNNEI. The CDR3 is CEEGTGRYGYTF. For the CDR3, the DNA is TGCGAAGAGGGGACAGGCCGCTATGGCTACACCTTC.

This clonotype has more than one count but fewer than ten. The J gene is TRBJ2-3, the V gene TRBV7-2; a possible D gene is TRBD2 (6 bases). The CDR3 totals 15 residues. CDR1 and CDR2 (germline): SGHTA, FQGNSA. Trimming took 3 bases from V and 5 from J, leaving 15 bases between them. CDR3 in amino acids: CASSFIGTVGDTQYF. CDR3 bases: TGTGCCAGCAGCTTTATTGGGACTGTGGGAGATACGCAGTATTTT.

This clonotype was observed a single time. The rearrangement joins TRBV14 to TRBJ1-2; TRBD1 might be the D (6 bases). Germline lookup yields CDR1 SGHDN and CDR2 FVKESK. The germline V and J ends were trimmed by 4 bases and 1 base, with 13 bases remaining between them. The CDR3 is 15 residues long. CDR3 bases: TGTGCCAGCAGCCCCCACAGGGTCGGTAACTATGGCTACACCTTC. Its translation is CASSPHRVGNYGYTF.

About this clonotype: Given a much more abundant clone one base away, this may be a read error. The rearrangement uses TRBV10-3 and TRBJ2-7; D gene uncertain. The V gene lost 4 bases and the J gene lost 4 bases, with 5 bases spanning the gap. The CDR3 totals 11 residues. Looked up from germline, CDR1 is ENHRY and CDR2 is SYGVKD. The DNA for the CDR3 is TGTGCCATCAGTGGGGGTTACGAGCAGTACTTC. It translates to CAISGGYEQYF.

Ten or more counts support this clonotype. The rearrangement uses TRBV12-3 or TRBV12-4 and TRBJ1-5; possibly TRBD1 for D (6 bases). The CDR3 covers 14 residues. V dropped 1 base and J dropped 6 bases, with 10 bases sitting between them. CDR3 coding DNA: TGTGCCAGCAGTTTAGGGCCAGGGGCTCAGCCCCAGCATTTT. Its translation is CASSLGPGAQPQHF.

This clonotype has at least ten counts. The CDR3 sequence: CASSLKDRVFF. The CDR3, as DNA: TGTGCCAGCAGTTTAAAGGACCGGGTCTTTTTT. V gene TRBV12-3 or TRBV12-4 combines with J gene TRBJ1-4; D is ambiguous. V lost 2 bases and J 17 bases, leaving 12 bases between the germline ends. The CDR3 runs to 11 residues.

This clonotype was recorded a few times. The gene calls are TRBV5-1 and TRBJ2-1, with TRBD2 identical over 12 bases. Germline V CDR1 and CDR2: SGHRS, YFSETQ. This CDR3 region has 15 residues. The J segment lost 8 bases and the V segment lost 5 bases, leaving 8 bases of the junction unmatched. CDR3 DNA: TGCGCCAGCAGATTAGGACTAGCGGGAAGGCATGAGCAGTTCTTC. It yields the protein CASRLGLAGRHEQFF.

V is TRBV6-5 and J is TRBJ2-7; D not certain. This CDR3 has 11 residues. Germline V gene data show CDR1 as MNHEY and CDR2 as SVGAGI. V was trimmed by 2 bases and J by 2 bases, leaving 1 base between them. CDR3 loop: CASSYPYEQYV. The CDR3 nucleotides read TGTGCCAGCAGTTACCCCTACGAGCAGTACGTC.

This clonotype has only a few counts. This rearrangement joins TRBV7-9 to TRBJ2-1; D not resolved. V was clipped by 5 bases and J by 9 bases, with 14 bases between them. CDR3 length equals 13 residues. The germline V gene encodes CDR1 SEHNR and CDR2 FQNEAQ (reference sequence). The CDR3 DNA reads TGTGCCAGCAGCCCCCTGTCGGTCAGTGAGCAGTTCTTC. Its protein product is CASSPLSVSEQFF. Combining the CDR3 with reference TRBV7-9 and TRBJ2-1 gives the whole variable domain DTGVSQNPRHKITKRGQNVTFRCDPISEHNRLYWYRQTLGQGPEFLTYFQNEAQLEKSRLLSDRFSAERPKGSFSTLEIQRTEQGDSAMYLCASSPLSVSEQFFGPGTRLTVL.

This clonotype has more than one count but fewer than ten. This chain uses TRBV10-3 with TRBJ2-5, with 7 bases fitting TRBD2. V trimming: 4 bases; J trimming: 5 bases; junction bases outside the gene matches: 4. The CDR3 length is 13 residues. Germline CDR1 reads ENHRY; CDR2 reads SYGVKD. The CDR3 sequence: CAISAWREETQYF. The CDR3 bases are TGTGCCATCAGTGCCTGGCGGGAGGAGACCCAGTACTTC.

This sequence joins TRBV20-1 and TRBJ2-7; 7 bases are a match to TRBD1. J lost 6 bases, V lost 3 bases, and 11 bases had no gene match. The germline V gene encodes CDR1 DFQATT and CDR2 SNEGSKA (reference sequence). The CDR3 is 14 residues long. CDR3 region: CSASVPGGTREQYV. The CDR3 region has the DNA TGCAGTGCTAGTGTCCCAGGGGGAACGCGCGAGCAGTACGTC.

This clonotype turned up a few times. The chain couples TRBV7-9 to TRBJ2-2; D gene unclear. V shed 2 bases and J shed 6 bases, with 7 bases lying between them. The germline gives CDR1 SEHNR, CDR2 FQNEAQ (reference sequence). The CDR3 is 13 amino acids. CDR3 residues: CASSLSGSGELFF. The CDR3 region has the DNA TGTGCCAGCAGCTTATCCGGCTCCGGGGAGCTGTTTTTT.

J is TRBJ1-3 and V is TRBV4-3; D may be TRBD1 (5 bases). V was shortened by 3 bases and J by 4 bases, with 22 bases between the two germline ends. The germline CDR1 and CDR2 sequences are LGHNA and YSLEER. The CDR3 covers 18 residues. CDR3 coding DNA: TGCGCCAGCAGCCAGGCGACCTCCTCGCAGGGTTCGGGAAACACCATATATTTT. Translation: CASSQATSSQGSGNTIYF.

The table lists this clonotype with a few counts. The chain recombines TRBV6-2 or TRBV6-3 with TRBJ1-5, with D hard to call. V was clipped by 2 bases and J by 2 bases, with 7 bases between them. The germline gives CDR1 MNHEY, CDR2 SVGEGT. The CDR3 is made up of 14 amino acids. Written as DNA, the CDR3 is TGTGCCAGCAGTTACGGGTCAGGCAATCAGCCCCAGCATTTT. It codes for CASSYGSGNQPQHF.

This clonotype came up many times. This chain uses TRBV25-1 with TRBJ2-5; either TRBD1 or TRBD2 may supply D (5 bases each). This CDR3 is built from 14 residues. V lost 0 bases, J lost 5 bases, and 10 bases lay in between. Germline assignment: CDR1 MGHDK and CDR2 SYGVNS. The CDR3 DNA follows: TGTGCCAGCAGTGAATATGGGACGAAGGAGACCCAGTACTTC. Encoded protein: CASSEYGTKETQYF.

This clonotype was picked up a small number of times. The CDR3 DNA is TGTGCCAGCAGGGAGCTAGCGGGGGCCGAAGAGACCCAGTACTTC. Residues: CASRELAGAEETQYF. This chain uses TRBV2 with TRBJ2-5, with 10 nucleotides matching TRBD2. The CDR3 loop spans 15 amino acids. From germline, CDR1 is SNHLY and CDR2 FYNNEI. J gave up 3 bases and V 6 bases, and 7 bases lay outside the gene matches.

This clonotype was counted ten times or more. The chain carries TRBV5-8 and TRBJ1-1; D is unclear. This CDR3 comprises 15 residues. Per the germline V gene, CDR1 is SGHTS and CDR2 is YDEGEE. Trimming shortened V by 5 bases and J by 3 bases, and 17 bases separated the two germline ends. The CDR3: CASSMGRWSDTEAFF. CDR3 sequence (DNA): TGTGCCAGCAGTATGGGGAGGTGGTCGGACACTGAAGCTTTCTTT.

The V call is TRBV11-2, the J call TRBJ2-4, with unresolved D. Germline V gene data show CDR1 as SGHAT and CDR2 as FQNNGV. Trimming removed 3 bases at V and 0 bases at J, with 6 bases between. This CDR3 is 14 amino acids long. The CDR3 DNA follows: TGTGCCAGCAGCTTCTTTCTAGCCAAAAACATTCAGTACTTC. Translated: CASSFFLAKNIQYF. Full variable domain (missing parts from reference TRBV11-2 and TRBJ2-4): EAGVAQSPRYKIIEKRQSVAFWCNPISGHATLYWYQQILGQGPKLLIQFQNNGVVDDSQLPKDRFSAERLKGVDSTLKIQPAKLEDSAVYLCASSFFLAKNIQYFGAGTRLSVL.

The V call is TRBV20-1, the J call TRBJ2-5, with D possibly TRBD2 on 7 matching bases. The germline CDR1 and CDR2 sequences are DFQATT and SNEGSKA (reference sequence). The length of the CDR3 is 15 residues. V was cut by 0 bases and J by 5 bases, with 16 bases left in between. CDR3 residues: CSARDIRGAHETQYF. CDR3 nucleotide sequence: TGCAGTGCTAGAGATATTCGGGGGGCGCACGAGACCCAGTACTTC.

There are a few counts of this clonotype. The rearrangement uses TRBV29-1 and TRBJ1-2; no definite D call. Trimming stripped 7 bases from V and 5 bases from J, with 11 bases between. This CDR3 has 11 amino acids. Germline V CDR1 and CDR2: SQVTM, ANQGSEA. The CDR3 here is CSGEDQYGYTF. The CDR3 DNA sequence: TGCAGCGGTGAGGATCAATATGGCTACACCTTC.